Listed below are T cell receptor beta chains from one sample, sequenced in a study of blood T cells in healthy people across ages. A single record per CDR3 protein comes from TCRdb applying MiXCR to the 5' RACE reads. The data hold 700,000 to 900,000 distinct CDR3 sequences, with about 26% observed a single time. The same data also contributed to another study, on T cells of mothers and their children.

Input material: blood. These receptors all stem from a boy under 18 in good health. The CDR3 runs from the conserved cysteine through the conserved F or W. D genes are given only for firm matches. A clone size is listed for some rows: how often the clone was seen (once, few, many), or a class if it is expanded.

V,J,D,length,size,DNA,CDR3
TRBV29-1,TRBJ2-2,.,16,.,.,CSVQTILERDTGELFF
TRBV7-9,TRBJ2-7,.,13,many,TGTGCCAGCAGTCTACGGGGTAACTACGAGCAGTACTTC,CASSLRGNYEQYF
TRBV28,TRBJ2-2,.,13,few,TGTGCCAGCAGTCTCCTCCGGACCGGGGAGCTGTTTTTT,CASSLLRTGELFF
TRBV5-1,TRBJ2-7,.,14,many,TGTGCCAGCAGCCTCTCCGGGAGCTCCTACGAGCAGTACTTC,CASSLSGSSYEQYF
TRBV14,TRBJ1-3,.,15,.,TGTGCCAGCAGCCAAGCTTGGGGAATCGGAAACACCATATATTTT,CASSQAWGIGNTIYF
TRBV21-1,TRBJ2-1,.,17,few,TGTGCCAGCAGCGCCCGCCGGACTACCGTCTCCTACAATGAGCAGTTCTTC,CASSARRTTVSYNEQFF
TRBV5-6,TRBJ2-1,.,15,.,TGTGCCAGCAGCTTGACAGTCCCAAAAGTCGATGAGCAGTTCTTC,CASSLTVPKVDEQFF
TRBV6-4,TRBJ2-6,.,15,few,TGTGCCAGCAGTGACACGGGGACTGGGGCCAACGTCCTGACTTTC,CASSDTGTGANVLTF
TRBV20-1,TRBJ2-7,.,17,.,TGCAGTGCTACCGATCCTGGTGGGGGCGGAGATGTGTACGAGCAGTACTTC,CSATDPGGGGDVYEQYF
TRBV14,TRBJ2-1,.,14,.,TGTGCCAGCAGCCAAGAAGAGAAGTCCAATGAACAGTTCTTC,CASSQEEKSNEQFF
TRBV28,TRBJ1-2,.,14,few,TGTGCCAGCGGCATTGATGGGTCTAACTATGGCTACACCTTC,CASGIDGSNYGYTF
TRBV12-3/TRBV12-4,TRBJ1-2,.,14,.,TGTGCCAGCAGGGTGGAGGGGTCTACCTATGGCTACACCTTC,CASRVEGSTYGYTF
TRBV29-1,TRBJ1-2,TRBD1,11,few,TGCAGCGAAGGACAGGGCTATGGCTACACCTTC,CSEGQGYGYTF
TRBV20-1,TRBJ2-1,.,10,.,TGCAGTGCTAGATCCATTGAGCAGTTCTTC,CSARSIEQFF
TRBV7-3,TRBJ1-4,.,16,.,TGTGCCAGCAGCCATCATACGGCCTCAACTAATGAAAAACTGTTTTTT,CASSHHTASTNEKLFF
TRBV5-1,TRBJ1-1,.,15,few,TGCGCCAGCAGCCCCAGAGGCGGGGAAAACACTGAAGCTTTCTTT,CASSPRGGENTEAFF
TRBV5-1,TRBJ1-6,.,15,few,TGCGCCAGCAGCCCCACTCCGGGGGACAATTCACCCCTCCACTTT,CASSPTPGDNSPLHF
TRBV12-3/TRBV12-4,TRBJ1-1,TRBD1,14,few,TGTGCCAGCAGCTTACAGGGGGGGTACACTGAAGCTTTCTTT,CASSLQGGYTEAFF
TRBV29-1,TRBJ2-1,TRBD1,15,few,TGCAGCGTGCCCGGGACAGGGGGTTCGAACAATGAGCAGTTCTTC,CSVPGTGGSNNEQFF
TRBV4-2,TRBJ1-1,.,13,few,TGTGCCAGCAGCCAAGAGGCTGACTCTGAAGCTTTCTTT,CASSQEADSEAFF
TRBV9,TRBJ2-1,.,15,.,TGTGCCAGCAACGCGCCCGGGGCTTCCTACAATGAGCAGTTCTTC,CASNAPGASYNEQFF
TRBV20-1,TRBJ2-3,.,15,.,TGCAGTGTTTTACTCTCCGCCCTTAGCACAGATACGCAGTATTTT,CSVLLSALSTDTQYF
TRBV7-2,TRBJ2-7,TRBD2,16,few,TGTGCCAGCAGCTTAGGGACTAGCGGGGCTACCTACGAGCAGTACTTC,CASSLGTSGATYEQYF
TRBV6-1,TRBJ2-2,.,16,.,TGTGCCAGCAGAAGTCCAGGTTCTGGAGGGGCCGGGGAGCTGTTTTTT,CASRSPGSGGAGELFF
TRBV12-3/TRBV12-4,TRBJ2-7,.,15,.,TGTGCCAGCAGTGGTCCAAGTAGGGGGATAGACGAGCAGTACTTC,CASSGPSRGIDEQYF
TRBV20-1,TRBJ2-7,.,14,.,TGCAGTGCTAGAGGAGGGGTTTTTTTGAATGAGCAGTACTTC,CSARGGVFLNEQYF
TRBV20-1,TRBJ2-2,.,14,.,TGCAGTGCTACTCCGGACTCCTCTTTGGGGGAGCTGTTTTTT,CSATPDSSLGELFF
TRBV12-3/TRBV12-4,TRBJ1-1,.,15,few,TGTGCCAGCAGTTTAGTAGGGGGGCTGGACACTGAAGCTTTCTTT,CASSLVGGLDTEAFF